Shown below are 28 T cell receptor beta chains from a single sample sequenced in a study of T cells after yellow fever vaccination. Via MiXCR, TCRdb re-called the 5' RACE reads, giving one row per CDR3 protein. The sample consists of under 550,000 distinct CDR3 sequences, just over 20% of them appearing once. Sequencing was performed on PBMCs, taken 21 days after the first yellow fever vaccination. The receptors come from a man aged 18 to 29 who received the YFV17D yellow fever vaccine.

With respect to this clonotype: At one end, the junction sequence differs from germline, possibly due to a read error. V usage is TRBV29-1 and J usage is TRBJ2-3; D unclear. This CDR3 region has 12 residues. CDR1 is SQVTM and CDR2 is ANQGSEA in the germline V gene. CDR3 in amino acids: CSVFWSTDAQYF. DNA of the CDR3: TGCAGCGTTTTTTGGAGCACAGATGCGCAGTATTTT.

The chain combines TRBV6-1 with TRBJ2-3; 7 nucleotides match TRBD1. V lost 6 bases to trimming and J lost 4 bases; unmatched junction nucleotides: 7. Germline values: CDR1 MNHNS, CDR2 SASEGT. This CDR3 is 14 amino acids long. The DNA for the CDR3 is TGTGCCAGCAGCCAGGGGGTTGTGGCAGATACGCAGTATTTT. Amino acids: CASSQGVVADTQYF.

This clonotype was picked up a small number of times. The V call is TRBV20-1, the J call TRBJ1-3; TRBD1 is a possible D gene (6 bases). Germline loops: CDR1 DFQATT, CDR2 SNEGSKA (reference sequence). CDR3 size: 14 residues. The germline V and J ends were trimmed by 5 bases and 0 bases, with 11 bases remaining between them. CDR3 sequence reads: CSAATGSSGNTIYF. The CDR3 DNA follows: TGCAGTGCTGCCACAGGGAGCTCTGGAAACACCATATATTTT.

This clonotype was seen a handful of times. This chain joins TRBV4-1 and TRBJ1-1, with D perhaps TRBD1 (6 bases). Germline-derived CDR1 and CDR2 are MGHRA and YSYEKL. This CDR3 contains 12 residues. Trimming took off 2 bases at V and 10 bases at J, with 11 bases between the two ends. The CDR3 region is CASSQIGGIAFF. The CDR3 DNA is TGCGCCAGCAGCCAAATAGGGGGGATAGCTTTCTTT.

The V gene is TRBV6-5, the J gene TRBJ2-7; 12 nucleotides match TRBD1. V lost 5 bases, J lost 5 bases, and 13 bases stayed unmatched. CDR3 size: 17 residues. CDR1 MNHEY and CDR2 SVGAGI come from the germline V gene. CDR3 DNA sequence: TGTGCCAGCAGTCACCCCCGCCGCGGGACAGGGGGCAACGAGCAGTACTTC. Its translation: CASSHPRRGTGGNEQYF.

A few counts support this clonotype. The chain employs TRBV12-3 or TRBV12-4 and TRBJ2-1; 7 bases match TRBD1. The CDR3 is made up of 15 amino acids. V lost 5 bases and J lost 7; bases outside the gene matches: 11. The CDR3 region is CASSPDRDLLNEQFF. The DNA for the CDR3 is TGTGCCAGCAGTCCTGACAGGGATCTATTGAATGAGCAGTTCTTC.

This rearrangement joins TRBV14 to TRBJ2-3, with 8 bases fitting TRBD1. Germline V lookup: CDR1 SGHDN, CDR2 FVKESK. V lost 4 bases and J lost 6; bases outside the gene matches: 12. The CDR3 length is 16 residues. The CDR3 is CASSLVHGQGEDTQYF. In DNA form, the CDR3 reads TGTGCCAGCAGCCTTGTCCATGGACAGGGAGAGGATACGCAGTATTTT. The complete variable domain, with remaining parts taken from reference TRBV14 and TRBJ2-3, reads EAGVTQFPSHSVIEKGQTVTLRCDPISGHDNLYWYRRVMGKEIKFLLHFVKESKQDESGMPNNRFLAERTGGTYSTLKVQPAELEDSGVYFCASSLVHGQGEDTQYFGPGTRLTVL.

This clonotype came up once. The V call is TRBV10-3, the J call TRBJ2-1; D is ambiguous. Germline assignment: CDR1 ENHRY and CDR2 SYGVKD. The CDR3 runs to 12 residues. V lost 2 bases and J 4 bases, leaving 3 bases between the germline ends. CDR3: CAISENYNEQFF. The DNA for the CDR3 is TGTGCCATCAGTGAGAATTACAATGAGCAGTTCTTC.

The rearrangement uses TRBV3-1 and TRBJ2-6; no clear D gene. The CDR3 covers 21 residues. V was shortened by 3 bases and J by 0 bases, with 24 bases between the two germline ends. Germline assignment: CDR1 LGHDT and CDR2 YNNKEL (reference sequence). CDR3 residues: CASSHPPGRPGTLSGANVLTF. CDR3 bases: TGTGCCAGCAGCCATCCGCCCGGCCGGCCCGGAACGCTCTCTGGGGCCAACGTCCTGACTTTC.

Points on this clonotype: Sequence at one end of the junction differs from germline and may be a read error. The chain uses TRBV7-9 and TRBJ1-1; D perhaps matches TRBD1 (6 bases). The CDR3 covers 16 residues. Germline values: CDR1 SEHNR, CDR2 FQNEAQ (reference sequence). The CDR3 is CTSSGYYREADTEAFF. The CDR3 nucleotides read TGTACCAGCAGCGGATATTACAGGGAAGCGGACACTGAAGCTTTCTTT.

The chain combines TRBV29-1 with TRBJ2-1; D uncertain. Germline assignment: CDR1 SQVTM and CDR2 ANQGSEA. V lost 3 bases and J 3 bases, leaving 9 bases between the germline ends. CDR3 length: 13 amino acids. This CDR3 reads CSVDLPDYNEQFF. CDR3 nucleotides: TGCAGCGTTGACTTGCCGGACTACAATGAGCAGTTCTTC.

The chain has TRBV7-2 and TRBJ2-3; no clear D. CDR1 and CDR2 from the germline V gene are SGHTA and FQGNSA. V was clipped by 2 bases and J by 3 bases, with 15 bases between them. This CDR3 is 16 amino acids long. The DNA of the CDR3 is TGTGCCAGCAGCTTAAGTCCGCTGAGGCGTACAGATACGCAGTATTTT. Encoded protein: CASSLSPLRRTDTQYF.

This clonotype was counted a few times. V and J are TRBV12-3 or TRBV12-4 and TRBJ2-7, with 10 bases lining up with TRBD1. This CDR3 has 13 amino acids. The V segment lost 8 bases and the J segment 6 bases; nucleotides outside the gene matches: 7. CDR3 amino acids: CASSPGTGVEQYV. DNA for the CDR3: TGTGCCAGCTCTCCAGGGACAGGGGTCGAGCAGTACGTC.

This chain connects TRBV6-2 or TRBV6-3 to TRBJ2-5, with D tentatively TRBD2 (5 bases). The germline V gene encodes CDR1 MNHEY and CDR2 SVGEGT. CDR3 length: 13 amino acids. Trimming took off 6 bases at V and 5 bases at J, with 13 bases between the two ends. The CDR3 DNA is TGTGCCAGCAGGCGGGTAACGCGGGAGACCCAGTACTTC. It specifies CASRRVTRETQYF.

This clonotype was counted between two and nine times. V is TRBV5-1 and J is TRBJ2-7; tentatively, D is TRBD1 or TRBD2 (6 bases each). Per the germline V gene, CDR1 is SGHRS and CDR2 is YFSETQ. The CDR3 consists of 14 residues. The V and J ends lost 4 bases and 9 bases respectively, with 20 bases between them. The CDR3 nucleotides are TGCGCCAGCAGCGTTTTAGGAAGGGGGGACGTGCAGTACTTC. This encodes CASSVLGRGDVQYF.

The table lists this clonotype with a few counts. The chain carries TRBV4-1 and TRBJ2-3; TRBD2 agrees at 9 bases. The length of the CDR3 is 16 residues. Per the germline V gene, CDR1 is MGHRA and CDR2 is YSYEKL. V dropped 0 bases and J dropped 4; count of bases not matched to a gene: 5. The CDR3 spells CASSQEQAGGSDTQYF. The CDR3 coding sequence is TGCGCCAGCAGCCAAGAACAAGCGGGGGGCTCAGATACGCAGTATTTT.

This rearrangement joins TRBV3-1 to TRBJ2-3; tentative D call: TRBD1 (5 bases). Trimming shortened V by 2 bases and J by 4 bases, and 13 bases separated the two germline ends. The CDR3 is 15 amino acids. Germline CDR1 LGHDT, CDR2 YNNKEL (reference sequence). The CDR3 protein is CASSQPGKRADTQYF. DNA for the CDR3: TGTGCCAGCAGCCAACCAGGGAAGAGAGCAGATACGCAGTATTTT.

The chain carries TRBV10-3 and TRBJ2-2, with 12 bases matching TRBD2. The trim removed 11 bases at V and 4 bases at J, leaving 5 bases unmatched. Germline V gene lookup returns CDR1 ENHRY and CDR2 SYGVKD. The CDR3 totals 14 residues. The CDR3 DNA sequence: TGTGCCTCGGCGACTAGCGGGAGCACCGGGGAGCTGTTTTTT. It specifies CASATSGSTGELFF.

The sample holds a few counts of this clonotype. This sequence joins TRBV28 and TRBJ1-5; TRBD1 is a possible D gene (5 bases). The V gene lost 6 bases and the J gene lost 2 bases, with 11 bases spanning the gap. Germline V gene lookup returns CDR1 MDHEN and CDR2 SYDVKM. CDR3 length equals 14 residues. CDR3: CASRIPTGNQPQHF. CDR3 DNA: TGTGCCAGCAGGATACCGACAGGCAATCAGCCCCAGCATTTT.

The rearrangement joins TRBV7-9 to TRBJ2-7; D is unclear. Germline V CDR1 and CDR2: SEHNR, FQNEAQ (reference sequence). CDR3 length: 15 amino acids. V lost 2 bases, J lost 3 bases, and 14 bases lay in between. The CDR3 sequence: CASSLSVGEDYEQYV. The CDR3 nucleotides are TGTGCCAGCAGCTTAAGTGTAGGAGAAGACTACGAGCAGTACGTC.

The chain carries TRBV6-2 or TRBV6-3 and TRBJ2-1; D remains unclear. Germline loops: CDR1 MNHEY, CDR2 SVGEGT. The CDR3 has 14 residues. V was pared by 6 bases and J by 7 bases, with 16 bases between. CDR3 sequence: CASSPNSLGNEQFF. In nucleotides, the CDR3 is TGTGCCAGCAGCCCTAACTCTTTAGGAAATGAGCAGTTCTTC.

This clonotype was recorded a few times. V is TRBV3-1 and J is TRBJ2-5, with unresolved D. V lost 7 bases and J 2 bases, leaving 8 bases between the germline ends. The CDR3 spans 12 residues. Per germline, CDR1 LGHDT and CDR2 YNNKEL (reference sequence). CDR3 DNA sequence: TGTGCCAGCAACGTAGGGCAAGAGACCCAGTACTTC. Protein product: CASNVGQETQYF.

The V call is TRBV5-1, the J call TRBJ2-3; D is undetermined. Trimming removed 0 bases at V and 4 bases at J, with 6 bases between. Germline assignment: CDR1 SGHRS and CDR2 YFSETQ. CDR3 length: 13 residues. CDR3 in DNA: TGCGCCAGCAGCTTGGTCGCCCCAGATACGCAGTATTTT. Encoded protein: CASSLVAPDTQYF.

The CDR3, as DNA: TGTGCCAGCAGCCAAACCGGGGCTCAGCCCCAGCATTTT. Translating gives CASSQTGAQPQHF. The genes are TRBV7-8 and TRBJ1-5, with D maybe TRBD1 (5 bases). Germline values: CDR1 SGHVS, CDR2 FQNEAQ. The ends were cut back, 5 bases at V and 6 bases at J, with 11 bases in the middle. The CDR3 has 13 amino acids.

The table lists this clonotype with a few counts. CDR3 sequence: CSARDQKRGGTDTQYF. CDR3 nucleotide sequence: TGCAGTGCTAGAGATCAGAAGCGGGGGGGCACAGATACGCAGTATTTT. This chain links TRBV20-1 with TRBJ2-3; TRBD2 agrees at 9 bases. The CDR3 sequence is 16 residues long. The trim removed 0 bases at V and 1 base at J, leaving 5 bases unmatched. CDR1 and CDR2 (germline): DFQATT, SNEGSKA (reference sequence).

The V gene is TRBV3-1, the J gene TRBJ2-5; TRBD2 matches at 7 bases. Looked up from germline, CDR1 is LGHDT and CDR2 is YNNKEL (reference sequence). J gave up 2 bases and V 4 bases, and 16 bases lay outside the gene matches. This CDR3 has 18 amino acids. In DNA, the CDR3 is TGTGCCAGCAGCCCATCAATCTCTCGACTAGCTGGGCAAGAGACCCAGTACTTC. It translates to CASSPSISRLAGQETQYF.

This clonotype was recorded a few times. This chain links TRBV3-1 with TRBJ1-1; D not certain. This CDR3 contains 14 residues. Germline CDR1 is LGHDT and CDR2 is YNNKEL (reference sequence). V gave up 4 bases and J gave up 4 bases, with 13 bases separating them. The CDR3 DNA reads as TGTGCCAGCAGCCCCTTTACGAGGGTCACTGAAGCTTTCTTT. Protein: CASSPFTRVTEAFF.

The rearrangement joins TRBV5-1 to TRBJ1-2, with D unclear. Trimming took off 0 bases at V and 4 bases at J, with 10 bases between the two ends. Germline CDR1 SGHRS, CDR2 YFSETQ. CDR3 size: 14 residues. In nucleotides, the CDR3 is TGCGCCAGCAGCTTGGAATCCGGGGTCTATGGCTACACCTTC. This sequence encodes CASSLESGVYGYTF.